Listed below are T cell receptor beta chains from one sample, sequenced in a study of Ad26.COV2.S vaccination and SARS-CoV-2 variants. Profiled with immunoSEQ multiplex PCR; TCRdb holds only in-frame clones, not every one. The sample records about 460,000 clones, roughly nine tenths being singletons. The sequencing here drew on peripheral blood, taken in a trial of Ad26.COV2.S vaccine versus placebo. The source of these receptors is a person aged 18-65 years who received the Ad26.COV2.S COVID-19 vaccine or a placebo. CDR3s include the opening cysteine and the closing phenylalanine or tryptophan. D genes are given only for firm matches. Size values are once, few and many counts, or a class for expanded clones, and some rows have none.

TRBV6-5	TRBJ1-2	TRBD1	few	TGTGCCAGCAGACCCGACAGGGGGCATCTCTATGGCTACACCTTC	CASRPDRGHLYGYTF
TRBV7-3	TRBJ1-3	.	once	TGTGCCAGCAGCTTCGGGGGACTTGGAAACACCATATATTTT	CASSFGGLGNTIYF
TRBV19	TRBJ2-7	.	once	TGTGCCAGTAGTAAACGGGCCGGGAATTCCTACGAGCAGTACTTC	CASSKRAGNSYEQYF
TRBV9	TRBJ1-1	.	once	TGTGCCAGCAGCGTAGTTGAGGGGTTGAACACTGAAGCTTTCTTT	CASSVVEGLNTEAFF
TRBV30	TRBJ1-1	.	many	TGTGCCTGGAGGGTGAACACTGAAGCTTTCTTT	CAWRVNTEAFF
TRBV28	TRBJ1-1	.	.	TGTGCCAGCAGTCCCCCCGGGGGGTGGGCTTTCTTT	CASSPPGGWAFF
TRBV6-1	TRBJ1-1	TRBD1	once	TGTGCCAGCAGTGAGGGGGGGACAGGGGGGACTGAAGCTTTCTTT	CASSEGGTGGTEAFF
TRBV28	TRBJ2-7	.	once	TGTGCCAGCACGTCGCATAGGAGCTCCTACGAGCAGTACTTC	CASTSHRSSYEQYF
TRBV4-3	TRBJ1-2	TRBD1	.	TGCGCCAGCAGCCAAGATCGGGGACAGAACTATGGCTACACCTTC	CASSQDRGQNYGYTF
TRBV27	TRBJ1-2	.	once	TGTGCCAGCAGTTTACGTGCAGGGGACGCTTTTGGCTACACCTTC	CASSLRAGDAFGYTF
TRBV6-6	TRBJ2-3	.	.	TGTGCCAGCATCGGTTCTAGCACAGATACGCAGTATTTT	CASIGSSTDTQYF
TRBV9	TRBJ2-5	.	.	TGTGCCAGCAGCGTAGATGCAGGGACCCAAGAGACCCAGTACTTC	CASSVDAGTQETQYF
TRBV9	TRBJ1-1	TRBD1	.	TGTGCCAGCAGCCCGACAGGGGTGGTGAACACTGAAGCTTTCTTT	CASSPTGVVNTEAFF
TRBV7-3	TRBJ1-2	.	.	TGTGCCAGCAGCTTATTCCCCGTAAAGGGTGGCTACACCTTC	CASSLFPVKGGYTF
TRBV30	TRBJ1-2	.	.	TGTGCCTGGACCCGGGATACTACAGACTATGGCTACACCTTC	CAWTRDTTDYGYTF
TRBV4-1	TRBJ2-2	.	.	TGCGCCAGCAGCCAAGAGGTCGCCAGGGAGCTGTTTTTT	CASSQEVARELFF
TRBV5-1	TRBJ2-1	.	.	TGCGCCAGCAGTATAATAGGGGACAATTACAATGAGCAGTTCTTC	CASSIIGDNYNEQFF
TRBV11-2	TRBJ1-2	TRBD1	.	TGTGCCAGCAGCTTAGATATGGGCAGGGGGCGTCTTGGCTACACCTTC	CASSLDMGRGRLGYTF
TRBV5-3	TRBJ2-2	TRBD1	.	TGTGCCAGAAGCTTGGCCAGGGGAGACAGGGTGGTCGCCGGGGAGCTGTTTTTT	CARSLARGDRVVAGELFF
TRBV28	TRBJ1-4	.	.	TGTGCCAGCAGTTTAAGCGGGGGAGCAACTAATGAAAAACTGTTTTTT	CASSLSGGATNEKLFF
TRBV7-9	TRBJ2-3	TRBD2	.	TGTGCCAGCAGCTCCTGGACTAGCGGGGGAAATACGCAGTATTTT	CASSSWTSGGNTQYF
TRBV6-5	TRBJ1-1	.	.	TGTGCCAGCAGTCCCCAGGGGACGGAAAAAACTGAAGCTTTCTTT	CASSPQGTEKTEAFF
TRBV18	TRBJ1-3	TRBD1	.	TGTGCCAGCTCACCACAGGGGGCGGCTGGTGGAAACACCATATATTTT	CASSPQGAAGGNTIYF
TRBV2	TRBJ1-2	.	.	TGTGCCAGCAATCTAGAGGGTAGTGTTTATGGCTACACCTTC	CASNLEGSVYGYTF
TRBV18	TRBJ1-2	TRBD1	.	TGTGCCAGCTCACCAGTTTGGTTCAGGGGGTTTTATGGCTACACCTTC	CASSPVWFRGFYGYTF
TRBV2	TRBJ1-3	.	.	TGTGCCAGCAGTGAAGTTGTGGGGGGCGGAAACACCATATATTTT	CASSEVVGGGNTIYF
TRBV5-1	TRBJ1-6	.	.	TGCGCCAGCAGCTCCGAGGCAAATTCACCCCTCCACTTT	CASSSEANSPLHF
TRBV13	TRBJ2-5	.	.	TGTGCCAGCCGTGGGGCCTCTGGGGAGACCCAGTACTTC	CASRGASGETQYF
TRBV28	TRBJ2-7	TRBD2	.	TGTGCCAGCAGCACTAGCGGTCCCTACGAGCAGTACTTC	CASSTSGPYEQYF
TRBV30	TRBJ1-2	.	.	TGTGCCGGACGGGCGGTTTCCACTAACTATGGCTACACCTTC	CAGRAVSTNYGYTF
TRBV9	TRBJ2-3	TRBD1	.	TGTGCCAGCAGCGTACTGAGACAGGGTACAGATACGCAGTATTTT	CASSVLRQGTDTQYF
TRBV2	TRBJ1-3	.	.	TGTGCCAGCAGCCACGACATACCTTATGGAAACACCATATATTTT	CASSHDIPYGNTIYF
TRBV28	TRBJ2-3	TRBD2	.	TGTGCCAGCAGCACTAGCGGGAGGGCCCTCTCGCAGTATTTT	CASSTSGRALSQYF
TRBV28	TRBJ2-5	TRBD2	.	TGTGCCAGCAGTTTTCTAGCGGGAGGGCAAGAGACCCAGTACTTC	CASSFLAGGQETQYF
TRBV28	TRBJ2-7	.	few	TGTGCCAGCACTACACAGATAACCTACGAGCAGTACTTC	CASTTQITYEQYF
TRBV30	TRBJ1-5	.	few	TGTGCCTGGAGCCTCGGGAGGGGAAGCAATCAGCCCCAGCATTTT	CAWSLGRGSNQPQHF
TRBV7-8	TRBJ1-1	TRBD1	.	TGTGCCAGCAGCTTAAGACAGGGAATGAACACTGAAGCTTTCTTT	CASSLRQGMNTEAFF
TRBV21-1	TRBJ2-3	.	.	TGTGCCAGCAGCAAGGTACTTGGGTCTAGCACAGATACGCAGTATTTT	CASSKVLGSSTDTQYF
TRBV7-3	TRBJ2-1	.	.	TGTGCCAGCAGCTTGGGGACCCCCCAGTACAATGAGCAGTTCTTC	CASSLGTPQYNEQFF
TRBV9	TRBJ2-1	.	once	TGTGCCAGCAGCGTAGAGGGGCATGAGCAGTTCTTC	CASSVEGHEQFF
TRBV27	TRBJ1-2	.	.	TGTGCCAGCAGCGACAGAAACTATGGCTACACCTTC	CASSDRNYGYTF
TRBV27	TRBJ2-3	TRBD2	.	TGTGCCAGCAGTGGACTAGCGGGAGTTTTAGAAGATACGCAGTATTTT	CASSGLAGVLEDTQYF
TRBV19	TRBJ1-4	.	.	TGTGCCAGTAGTAACCGGAGGGCCGCGGGTGTGCATGAAAAACTGTTTTTT	CASSNRRAAGVHEKLFF
TRBV7-3	TRBJ2-7	TRBD2	.	TGTGCCAGCAGCTTATCCGCGGGAGGGTCATACGAGCAGTACTTC	CASSLSAGGSYEQYF
TRBV2	TRBJ1-1	TRBD1	.	TGTGCCAGCAGTGAAGAACCAAAAAACCTCAGGGGGCGTGGGCAAGCTTTCTTT	CASSEEPKNLRGRGQAFF
TRBV28	TRBJ1-6	.	.	TGTGCCAGCAGTCCCACAACGGCAGGGTATAATTCACCCCTCCACTTT	CASSPTTAGYNSPLHF
TRBV4-1	TRBJ2-5	.	.	TGCGCCAGCAGCCAAGTCACAGGCCAAGAGACCCAGTACTTC	CASSQVTGQETQYF